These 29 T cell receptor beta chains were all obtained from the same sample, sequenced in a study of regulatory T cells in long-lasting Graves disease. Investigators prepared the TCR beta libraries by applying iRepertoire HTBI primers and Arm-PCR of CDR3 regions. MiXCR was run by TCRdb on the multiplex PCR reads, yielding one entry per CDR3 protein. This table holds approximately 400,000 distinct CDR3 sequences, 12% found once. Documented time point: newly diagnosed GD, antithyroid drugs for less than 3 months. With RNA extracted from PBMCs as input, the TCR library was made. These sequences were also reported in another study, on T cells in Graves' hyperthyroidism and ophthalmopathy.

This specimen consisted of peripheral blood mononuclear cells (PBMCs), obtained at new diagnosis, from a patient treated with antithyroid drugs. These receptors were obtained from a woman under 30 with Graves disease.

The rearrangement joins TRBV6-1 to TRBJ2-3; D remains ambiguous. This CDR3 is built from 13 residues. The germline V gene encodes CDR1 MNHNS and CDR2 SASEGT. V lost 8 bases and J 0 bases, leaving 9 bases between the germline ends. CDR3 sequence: CASRMGSTDTQYF. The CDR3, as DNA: TGTGCCAGCCGCATGGGGAGCACAGATACGCAGTATTTT.

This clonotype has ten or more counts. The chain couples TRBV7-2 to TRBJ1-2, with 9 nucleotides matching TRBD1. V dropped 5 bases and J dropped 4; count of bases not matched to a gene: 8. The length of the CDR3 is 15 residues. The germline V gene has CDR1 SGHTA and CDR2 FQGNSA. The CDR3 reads CASSLHRDRAYGYTF. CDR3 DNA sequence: TGTGCCAGCAGCCTCCATCGGGACAGGGCCTATGGCTACACCTTC.

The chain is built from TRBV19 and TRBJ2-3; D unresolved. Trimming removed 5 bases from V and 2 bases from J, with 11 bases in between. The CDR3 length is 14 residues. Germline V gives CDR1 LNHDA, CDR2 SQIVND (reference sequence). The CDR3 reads CASSLLTDTDTQYF. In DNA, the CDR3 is TGTGCCAGTAGTCTCCTGACGGACACAGATACGCAGTATTTT.

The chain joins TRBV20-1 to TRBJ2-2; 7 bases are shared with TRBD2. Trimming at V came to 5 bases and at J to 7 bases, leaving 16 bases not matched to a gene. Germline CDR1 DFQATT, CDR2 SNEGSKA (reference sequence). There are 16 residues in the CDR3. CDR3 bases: TGCAGTGCTTTAACCTTTAGGCGGGAGAAGGTCGGGGAGCTGTTTTTT. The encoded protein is CSALTFRREKVGELFF.

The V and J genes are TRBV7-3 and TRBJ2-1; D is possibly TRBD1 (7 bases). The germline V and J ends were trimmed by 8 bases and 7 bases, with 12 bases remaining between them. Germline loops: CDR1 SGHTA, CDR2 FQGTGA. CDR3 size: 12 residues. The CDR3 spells CASGLQGNEQFF. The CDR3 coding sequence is TGTGCCAGCGGACTACAGGGGAATGAGCAGTTCTTC.

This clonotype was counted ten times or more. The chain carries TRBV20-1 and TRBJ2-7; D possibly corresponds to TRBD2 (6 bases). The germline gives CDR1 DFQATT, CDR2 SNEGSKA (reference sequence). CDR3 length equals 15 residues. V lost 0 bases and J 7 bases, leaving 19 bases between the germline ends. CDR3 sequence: CSARDVGRTAGEQYF. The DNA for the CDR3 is TGCAGTGCTAGAGATGTCGGCAGGACCGCGGGGGAGCAGTACTTC.

The CDR3 nucleotides are TGTGCCAGCAGCTTATTCGGTCAGGGTGCCTATGGCTACACCTTC. Encoded protein: CASSLFGQGAYGYTF. V is TRBV7-2 and J is TRBJ1-2, with D possibly TRBD1 on 5 matching bases. This CDR3 is built from 15 residues. The V and J ends lost 2 bases and 4 bases respectively, with 14 bases between them. Germline V gives CDR1 SGHTA, CDR2 FQGNSA.

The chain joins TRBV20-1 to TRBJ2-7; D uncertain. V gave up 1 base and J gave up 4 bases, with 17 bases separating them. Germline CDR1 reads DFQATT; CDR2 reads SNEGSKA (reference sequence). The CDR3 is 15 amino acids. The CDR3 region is CSARGRARSAYEQYF. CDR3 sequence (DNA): TGCAGTGCTAGAGGTAGGGCCAGATCCGCGTACGAGCAGTACTTC.

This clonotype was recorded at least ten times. The CDR3 reads CSARRTSYEQYF. CDR3 sequence (DNA): TGCAGTGCTAGAAGGACCTCCTACGAGCAGTACTTC. This rearrangement joins TRBV20-1 to TRBJ2-7; no firm D call. The CDR3 length is 12 residues. Germline-derived CDR1 and CDR2 are DFQATT and SNEGSKA (reference sequence). Deletions cut 2 bases from V and 0 bases from J, with 5 bases between.

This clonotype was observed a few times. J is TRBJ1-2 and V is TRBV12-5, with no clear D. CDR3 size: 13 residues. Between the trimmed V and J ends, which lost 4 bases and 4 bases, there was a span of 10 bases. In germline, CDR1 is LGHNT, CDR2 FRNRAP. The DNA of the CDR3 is TGTGCTAGTGGTTATGAATACCTCTATGGCTACACCTTC. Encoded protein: CASGYEYLYGYTF. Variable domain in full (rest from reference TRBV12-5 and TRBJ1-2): DARVTQTPRHKVTEMGQEVTMRCQPILGHNTVFWYRQTMMQGLELLAYFRNRAPLDDSGMPKDRFSAEMPDATLATLKIQPSEPRDSAVYFCASGYEYLYGYTFGSGTRLTVV.

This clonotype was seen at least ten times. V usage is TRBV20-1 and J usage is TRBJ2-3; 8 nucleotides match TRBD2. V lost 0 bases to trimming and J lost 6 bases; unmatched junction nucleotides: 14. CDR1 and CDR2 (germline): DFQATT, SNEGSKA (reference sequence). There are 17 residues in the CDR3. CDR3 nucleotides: TGCAGTGCTAGAGATTTGCGGGGGGCGCATCAGGTGGATACGCAGTATTTT. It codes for CSARDLRGAHQVDTQYF.

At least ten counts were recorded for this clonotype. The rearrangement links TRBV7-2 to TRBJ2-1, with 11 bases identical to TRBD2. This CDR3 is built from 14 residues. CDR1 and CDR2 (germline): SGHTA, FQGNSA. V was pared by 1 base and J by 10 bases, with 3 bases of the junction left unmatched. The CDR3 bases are TGTGCCAGCAGCTTAGGGCTAGCGGGAGGAGAGCAGTTCTTC. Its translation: CASSLGLAGGEQFF.

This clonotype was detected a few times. This CDR3 reads CASSLGTDRYNEQFF. Here the CDR3 DNA reads TGTGCCAGCAGCTTGGGCACGGACAGGTACAATGAGCAGTTCTTC. This chain connects TRBV5-4 to TRBJ2-1; 7 bases are a match to TRBD1. Germline trimming cut 0 bases from V and 4 bases from J; bases unmatched to any gene: 4. The CDR3 has 15 residues. Germline loops: CDR1 SGHNT, CDR2 YYREEE (reference sequence).

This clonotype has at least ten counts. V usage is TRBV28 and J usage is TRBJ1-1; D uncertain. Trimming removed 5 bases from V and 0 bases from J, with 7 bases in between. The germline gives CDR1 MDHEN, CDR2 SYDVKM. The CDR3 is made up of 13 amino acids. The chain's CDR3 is CASSLTMNTEAFF. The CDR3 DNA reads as TGTGCCAGCAGTCTTACTATGAACACTGAAGCTTTCTTT.

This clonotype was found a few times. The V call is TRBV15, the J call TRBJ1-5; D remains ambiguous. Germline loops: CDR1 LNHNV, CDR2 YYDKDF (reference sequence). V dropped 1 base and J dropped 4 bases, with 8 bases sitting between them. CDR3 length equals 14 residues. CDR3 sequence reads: CATSRGGVNQPQHF. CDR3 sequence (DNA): TGTGCCACCAGCAGAGGGGGAGTAAATCAGCCCCAGCATTTT.

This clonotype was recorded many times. DNA of the CDR3: TGTGCCAGCAGCCAACCCGGAACAGGGAACACTGAAGCTTTCTTT. This gives the protein CASSQPGTGNTEAFF. The chain joins TRBV4-2 to TRBJ1-1; perhaps TRBD1 as D (5 bases). The V end lost 2 bases, the J end lost 1 base, and 11 bases lay between the germline ends. CDR3 length: 15 residues. Germline V gene lookup returns CDR1 LGHNA and CDR2 YNFKEQ.

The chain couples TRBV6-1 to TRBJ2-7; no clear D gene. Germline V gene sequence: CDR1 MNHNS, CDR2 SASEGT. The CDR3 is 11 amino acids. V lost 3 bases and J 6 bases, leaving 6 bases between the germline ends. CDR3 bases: TGTGCCAGCAGTGAGGGCGCCGAGCAGTACTTC. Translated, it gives CASSEGAEQYF.

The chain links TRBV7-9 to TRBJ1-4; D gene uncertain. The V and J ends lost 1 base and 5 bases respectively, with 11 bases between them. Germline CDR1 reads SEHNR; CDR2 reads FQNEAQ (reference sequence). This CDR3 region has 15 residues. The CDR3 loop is CASSLGEALNEKLFF. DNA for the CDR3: TGTGCCAGCAGCTTAGGAGAGGCCCTCAATGAAAAACTGTTTTTT.

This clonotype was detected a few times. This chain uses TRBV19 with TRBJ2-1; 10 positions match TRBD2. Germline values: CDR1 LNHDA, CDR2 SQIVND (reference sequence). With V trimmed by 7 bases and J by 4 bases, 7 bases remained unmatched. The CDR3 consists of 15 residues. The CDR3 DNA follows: TGTGCCAGTACCAAAGCGGGAGGGCCTTACAATGAGCAGTTCTTC. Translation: CASTKAGGPYNEQFF.

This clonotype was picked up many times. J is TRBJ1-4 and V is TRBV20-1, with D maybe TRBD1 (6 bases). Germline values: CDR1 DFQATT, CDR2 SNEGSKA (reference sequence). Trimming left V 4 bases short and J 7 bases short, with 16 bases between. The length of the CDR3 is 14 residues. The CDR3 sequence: CSAIGGGTGEKLFF. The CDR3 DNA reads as TGCAGTGCTATTGGGGGGGGCACGGGTGAAAAACTGTTTTTT.

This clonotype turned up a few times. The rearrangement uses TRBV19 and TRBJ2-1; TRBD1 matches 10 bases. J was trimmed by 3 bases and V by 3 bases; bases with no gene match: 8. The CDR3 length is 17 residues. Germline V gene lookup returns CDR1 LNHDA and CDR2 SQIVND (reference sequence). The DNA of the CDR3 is TGTGCCAGTAGTATTACGGGACAGGGGACTTACTACAATGAGCAGTTCTTC. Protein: CASSITGQGTYYNEQFF.

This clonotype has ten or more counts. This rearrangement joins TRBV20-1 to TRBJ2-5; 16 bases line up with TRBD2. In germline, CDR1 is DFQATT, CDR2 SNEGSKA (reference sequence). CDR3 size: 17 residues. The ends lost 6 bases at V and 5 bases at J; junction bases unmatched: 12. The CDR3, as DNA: TGCAGTGCAGAGACCGGGACTAGCGGGGGGGCGTTTGAGACCCAGTACTTC. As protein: CSAETGTSGGAFETQYF.

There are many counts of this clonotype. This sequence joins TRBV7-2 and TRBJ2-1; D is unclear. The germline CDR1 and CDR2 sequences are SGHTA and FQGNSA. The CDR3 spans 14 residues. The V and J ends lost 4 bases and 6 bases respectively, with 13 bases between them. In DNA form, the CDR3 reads TGTGCCAGCAGCTCGCGACGAAGTACCAATGAGCAGTTCTTC. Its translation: CASSSRRSTNEQFF.

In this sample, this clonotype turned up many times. The CDR3 here is CATSRDITGGNYGYTF. CDR3 DNA: TGTGCCACCAGCAGAGATATTACAGGGGGCAACTATGGCTACACCTTC. This rearrangement joins TRBV15 to TRBJ1-2; 9 bases match TRBD1. Germline CDR1 and CDR2: LNHNV and YYDKDF (reference sequence). V lost 0 bases, J lost 2 bases, and 4 bases stayed unmatched. The length of the CDR3 is 16 residues.

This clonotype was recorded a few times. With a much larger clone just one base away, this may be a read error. The CDR3 DNA follows: TGTGCCAGCAGCTTAGTTTCTAGAGTCGCCCCCGGGGAGCTGCTTTTT. Its translation is CASSLVSRVAPGELLF. J is TRBJ2-2 and V is TRBV7-2; D is perhaps TRBD2 (5 bases). CDR3 length: 16 residues. CDR1 SGHTA and CDR2 FQGNSA come from the germline V gene.

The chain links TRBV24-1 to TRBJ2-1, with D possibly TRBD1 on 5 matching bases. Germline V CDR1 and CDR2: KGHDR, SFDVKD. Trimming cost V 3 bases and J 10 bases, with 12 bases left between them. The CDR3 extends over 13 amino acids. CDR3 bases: TGTGCCACCAGTGATACCGACAGAGAGGAGCAGTTCTTC. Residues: CATSDTDREEQFF.

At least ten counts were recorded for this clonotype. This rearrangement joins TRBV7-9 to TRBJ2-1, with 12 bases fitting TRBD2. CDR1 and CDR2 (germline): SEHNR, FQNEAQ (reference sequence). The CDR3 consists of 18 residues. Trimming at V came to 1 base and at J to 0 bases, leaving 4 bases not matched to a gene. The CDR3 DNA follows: TGTGCCAGCAGCTTAGGACTAGCGGGAGATGGCTCCTACAATGAGCAGTTCTTC. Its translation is CASSLGLAGDGSYNEQFF.

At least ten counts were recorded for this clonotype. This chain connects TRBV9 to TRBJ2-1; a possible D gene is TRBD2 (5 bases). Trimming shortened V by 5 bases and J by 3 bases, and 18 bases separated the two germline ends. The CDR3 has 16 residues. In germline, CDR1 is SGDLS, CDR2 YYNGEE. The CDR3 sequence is CASSGDTRVSYNEQFF. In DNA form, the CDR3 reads TGTGCCAGCAGTGGGGATACGAGGGTCAGCTACAATGAGCAGTTCTTC.

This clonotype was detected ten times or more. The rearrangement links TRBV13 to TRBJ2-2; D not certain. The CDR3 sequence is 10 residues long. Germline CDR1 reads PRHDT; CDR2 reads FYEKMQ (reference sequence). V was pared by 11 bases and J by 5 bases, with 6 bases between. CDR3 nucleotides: TGTGCCGACGGAACCGGGGAGCTGTTTTTT. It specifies CADGTGELFF.